Given below is one TCR beta chain in context. The antigen is unknown. This sequence may be a read error, since a much larger clone differs from it by one base. This entry comes from a study of blood T cells in healthy people across ages. General study results and limits: Donors of long life had a larger count of naive CD4+ cells and greater diversity than aged donors.

Alongside a J-beta primer mix, a sample-barcoded 5' primer served in a second PCR lasting 7 to 11 cycles. Via MiXCR, TCRdb re-called the 5' RACE reads, giving one row per CDR3 protein. The data contain hundreds of thousands of distinct CDR3 sequences, around 30% of them singletons. The CDR3 totals 15 residues. Germline loops: CDR1 SGHTA, CDR2 FQGNSA. The sequence was collected from a woman aged 80 or older in good health. Sequencing was carried out using blood. This chain uses TRBV7-2 with TRBJ1-2; D is uncertain. The CDR3 here is CASSLGGDLDYGHTF. In nucleotides, the CDR3 is TGTGCCAGCAGCTTAGGGGGAGACTTGGACTATGGCCACACCTTC.